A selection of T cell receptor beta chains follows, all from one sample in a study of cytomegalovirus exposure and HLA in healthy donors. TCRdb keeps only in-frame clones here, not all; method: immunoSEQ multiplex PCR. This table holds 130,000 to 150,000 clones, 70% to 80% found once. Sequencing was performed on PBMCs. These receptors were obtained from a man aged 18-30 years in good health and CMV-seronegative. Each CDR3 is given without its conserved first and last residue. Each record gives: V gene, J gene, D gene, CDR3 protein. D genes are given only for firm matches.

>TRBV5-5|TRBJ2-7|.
ASSLLIGSHEQY
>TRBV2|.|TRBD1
ASSMGQGAYEQY
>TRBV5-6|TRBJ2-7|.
ASSLGGATYEQY
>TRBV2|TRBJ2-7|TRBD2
ASRAGTSNEQY
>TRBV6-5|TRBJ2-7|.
ASSYSVPETSYEQY
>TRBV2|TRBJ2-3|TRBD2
ASHTSGGPDSTDTQY
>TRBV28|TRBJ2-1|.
ASSFGSFNEQF
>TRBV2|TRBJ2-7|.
ASSENQGFTYEQY
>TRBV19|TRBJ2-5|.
ATKISWTAPQETQY
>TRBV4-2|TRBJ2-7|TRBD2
ASAPSGREDEQY
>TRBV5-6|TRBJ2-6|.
ASSLAQRRSGANVLT
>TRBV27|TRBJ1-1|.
ASTPLAGREDTEAF
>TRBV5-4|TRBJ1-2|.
ASRTETYGYT
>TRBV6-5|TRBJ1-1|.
ASSYYDRTEAF
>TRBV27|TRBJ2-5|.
ASRRAGVAETQY
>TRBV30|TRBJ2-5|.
AWERNWETQY
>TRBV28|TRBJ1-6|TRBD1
ASSRDRGGSPLH
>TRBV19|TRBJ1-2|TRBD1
ASSIAGTGGYGYT
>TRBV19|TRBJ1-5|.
ASSIRDRNQPQH
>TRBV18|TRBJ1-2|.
ASLPGRGDGYT
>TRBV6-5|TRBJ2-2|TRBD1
ATSTGGNTGELF
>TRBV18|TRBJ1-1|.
ASSPTHGGIEDTEAF
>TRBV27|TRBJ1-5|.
ASSLVGRPYSNQPQH
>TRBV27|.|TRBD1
ASSLLGTGPYEQY
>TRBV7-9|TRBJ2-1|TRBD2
ASSPRTSGRVSYNEQF
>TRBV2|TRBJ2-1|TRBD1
ASSGQGLTYNEQF
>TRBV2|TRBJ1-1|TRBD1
ASSSTGVNTEAF
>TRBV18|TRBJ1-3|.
ASSDQSGNTIY
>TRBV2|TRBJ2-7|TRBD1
ASRGQSYEQY
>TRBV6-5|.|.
ASMDSPAYEQY
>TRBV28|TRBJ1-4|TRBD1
ASSLTGILNEKLF
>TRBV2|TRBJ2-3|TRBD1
ASSGAGTGGWSDTQY
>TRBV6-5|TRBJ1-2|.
ASSYQVGNYGYT
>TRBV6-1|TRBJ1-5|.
ASSSQGNYQPQH
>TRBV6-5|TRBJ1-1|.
ASSYSTGVGTEAF
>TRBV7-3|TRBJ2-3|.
ASTPAAISTDTQY
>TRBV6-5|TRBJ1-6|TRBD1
ASSSTGGQIH
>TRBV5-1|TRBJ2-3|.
ASSSQRGLPTDTQY
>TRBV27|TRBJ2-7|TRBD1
ASSRTGPLEEQY
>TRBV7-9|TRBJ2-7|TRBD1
ASSLEGGQGKYEQY
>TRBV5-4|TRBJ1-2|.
ASSLILGKNYGYT